This T cell receptor (beta chain) emerged from a study of cytomegalovirus exposure and HLA in healthy donors. Study results and limitations: Most CMV-associated TCR beta chains were later found to appear HLA-restricted.

Per the germline V gene, CDR1 is SGHRS and CDR2 is YFSETQ. Trimming cost V 4 bases and J 8 bases, with 21 bases left between them. This CDR3 region has 15 residues. The PCR contained 60 Vbeta and 13 Jbeta primers. Here immunoSEQ multiplex PCR was the method, and the copy in TCRdb shows in-frame clones only, minus some. The repertoire holds about 160,000 clones, with around 84% as singletons. In regard to this clone: Its antigen is unidentified.

The rearrangement uses TRBV5-1 and TRBJ1-2; D unresolved. The sequence was collected from a man younger than 35 in good health and CMV-seropositive. The specimen was PBMCs. CDR3 sequence reads: CASSPGDGRLGGYTF. The CDR3 bases are TGCGCCAGCAGCCCGGGAGACGGACGGCTCGGCGGCTACACCTTC.